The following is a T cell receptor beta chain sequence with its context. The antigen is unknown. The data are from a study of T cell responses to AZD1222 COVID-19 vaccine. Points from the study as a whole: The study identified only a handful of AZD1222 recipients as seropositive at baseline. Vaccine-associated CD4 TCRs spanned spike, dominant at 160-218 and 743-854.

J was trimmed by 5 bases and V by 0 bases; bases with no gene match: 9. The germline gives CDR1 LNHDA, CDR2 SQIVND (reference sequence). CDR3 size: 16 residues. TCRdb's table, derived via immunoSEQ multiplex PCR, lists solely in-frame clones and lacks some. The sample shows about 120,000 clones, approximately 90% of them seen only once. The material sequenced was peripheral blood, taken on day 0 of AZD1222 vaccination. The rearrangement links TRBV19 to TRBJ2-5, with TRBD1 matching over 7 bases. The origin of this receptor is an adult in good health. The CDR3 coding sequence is TGTGCCAGTAGTATAGATTCAGGGGGAGCTGGGGAGACCCAGTACTTC. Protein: CASSIDSGGAGETQYF.